This T cell receptor (beta chain) was profiled in a study of blood T cell repertoires in COVID-19. The overall study: PBMCs, B-cell-depleted T cells, or T cells were the source of the cDNA or gDNA that made up the material.

From germline, CDR1 is MNHNY and CDR2 SVGAGI (reference sequence). Trimming pared 3 bases from V and 2 bases from J, leaving 14 bases between. This CDR3 is built from 16 residues. How the authors handled the data: Cell counts per sample came from amplifying reference gene primers. Using immunoSEQ multiplex PCR, the repertoire was profiled, and TCRdb retains in-frame clones only, with some absent. From that table come the V and J calls and clone size; the DNA was used to work out D and trimming. The sample lists over 80,000 clones, around 67% occurring once. Seattle cases were enrolled at active infection and followed longitudinally.

The sequenced material came from peripheral blood. This receptor was taken from a man between 65 and 85 years old with COVID-19, enrolled during active disease. The chain has TRBV6-6 and TRBJ1-5; D gene unclear. CDR3 nucleotide sequence: TGTGCCAGCAGTTATTATCGATCAGTTGGCAATCAGCCCCAGCATTTT. Translated, it gives CASSYYRSVGNQPQHF.